This T cell receptor beta chain comes out of a study of T cells in Graves' hyperthyroidism and ophthalmopathy. The CDR3 totals 15 residues. Germline V gene sequence: CDR1 MNHEY, CDR2 SVGEGT. V was trimmed by 7 bases and J by 2 bases, leaving 15 bases between them. RNA transcripts served as the template for amplifying TCR beta CDR3 regions. In the first-round RT-PCR of the TCR CDR3, the HTBI primer set was used. TCRdb analysed the multiplex PCR reads with MiXCR anew, one entry per CDR3 protein. The data contain 530,000 or so distinct CDR3 sequences, about 43% of them singletons. This clonotype was found a few times.

The source is a woman aged 18-29 years with Graves' hyperthyroidism. The genes are TRBV6-2 or TRBV6-3 and TRBJ1-5, with D unclear. The sequenced sample was peripheral blood or thyroid tissue (not recorded which). The CDR3 DNA follows: TGTGCCAGCACATCACGGAGGTCAGGCAATCAGCCCCAGCATTTT. It yields the protein CASTSRRSGNQPQHF.